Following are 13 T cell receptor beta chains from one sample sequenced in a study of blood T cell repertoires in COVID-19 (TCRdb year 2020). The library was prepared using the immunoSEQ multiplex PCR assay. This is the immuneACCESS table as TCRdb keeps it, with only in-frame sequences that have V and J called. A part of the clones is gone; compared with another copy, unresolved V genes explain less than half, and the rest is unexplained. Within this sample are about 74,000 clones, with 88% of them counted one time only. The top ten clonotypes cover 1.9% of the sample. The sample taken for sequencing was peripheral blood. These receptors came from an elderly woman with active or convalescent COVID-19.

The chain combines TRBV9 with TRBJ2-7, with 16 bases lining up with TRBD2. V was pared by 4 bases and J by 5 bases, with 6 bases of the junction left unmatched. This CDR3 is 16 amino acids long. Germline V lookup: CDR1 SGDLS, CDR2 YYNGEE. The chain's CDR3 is CASSRGTSGRAHEQYF. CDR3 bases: TGTGCCAGCAGCAGGGGGACTAGCGGGAGGGCCCACGAGCAGTACTTC.

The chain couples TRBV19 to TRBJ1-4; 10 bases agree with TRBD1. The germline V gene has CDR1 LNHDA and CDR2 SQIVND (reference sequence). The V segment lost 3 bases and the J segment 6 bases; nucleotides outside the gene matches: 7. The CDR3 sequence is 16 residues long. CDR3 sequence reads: CASSILTGGEYEKLFF. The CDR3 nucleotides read TGTGCCAGTAGTATCCTGACAGGGGGCGAGTATGAAAAACTGTTTTTT.

The chain's CDR3 is CASSSPQPREGAGELFF. Written as DNA, the CDR3 is TGTGCCAGCAGCTCTCCCCAGCCCCGGGAGGGGGCCGGGGAGCTGTTTTTT. The rearrangement uses TRBV7-6 and TRBJ2-2, with 8 positions matching TRBD2. V shed 4 bases and J 6 bases; nucleotides not matched to a gene: 13. The CDR3 covers 17 residues. The germline V gene has CDR1 SGHVS and CDR2 FNYEAQ.

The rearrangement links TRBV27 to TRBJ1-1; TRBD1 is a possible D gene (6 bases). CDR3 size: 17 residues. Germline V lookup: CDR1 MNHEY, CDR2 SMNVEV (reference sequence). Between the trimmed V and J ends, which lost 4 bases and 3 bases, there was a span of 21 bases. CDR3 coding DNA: TGTGCCAGCAGTTCCTTACCCGGACAGTTCTCGTACACTGAAGCTTTCTTT. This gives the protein CASSSLPGQFSYTEAFF.

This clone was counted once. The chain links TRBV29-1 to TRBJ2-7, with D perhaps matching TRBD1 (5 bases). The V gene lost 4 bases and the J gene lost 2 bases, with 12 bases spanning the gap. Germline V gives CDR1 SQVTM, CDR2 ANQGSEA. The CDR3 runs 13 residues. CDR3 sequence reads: CSVVRDSPYEQYF. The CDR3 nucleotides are TGCAGCGTTGTTCGAGACAGCCCCTACGAGCAGTACTTC.

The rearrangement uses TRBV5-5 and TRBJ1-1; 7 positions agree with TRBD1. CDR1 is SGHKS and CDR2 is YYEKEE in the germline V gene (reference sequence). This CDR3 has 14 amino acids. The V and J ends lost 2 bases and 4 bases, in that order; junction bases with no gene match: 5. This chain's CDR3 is CASSLMTGSTEAFF. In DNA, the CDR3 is TGTGCCAGCAGCTTAATGACAGGGTCCACTGAAGCTTTCTTT.

The CDR3 DNA sequence: TGTGCCAGCAGCGTCTCAAACCAGGGTACTGGAAACACCATATATTTT. The encoded protein is CASSVSNQGTGNTIYF. This chain uses TRBV9 with TRBJ1-3; the D gene is possibly TRBD1 (5 bases). Germline CDR1 is SGDLS and CDR2 is YYNGEE. The CDR3 sequence is 16 residues long. V shed 2 bases and J shed 2 bases, with 14 bases lying between them.

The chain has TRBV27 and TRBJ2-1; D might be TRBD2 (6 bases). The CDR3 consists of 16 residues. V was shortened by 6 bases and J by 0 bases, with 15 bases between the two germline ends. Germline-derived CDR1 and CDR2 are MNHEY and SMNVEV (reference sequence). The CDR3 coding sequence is TGTGCCAGCAGCTCAAATCGGGGGAGCTCCTACAATGAGCAGTTCTTC. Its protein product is CASSSNRGSSYNEQFF.

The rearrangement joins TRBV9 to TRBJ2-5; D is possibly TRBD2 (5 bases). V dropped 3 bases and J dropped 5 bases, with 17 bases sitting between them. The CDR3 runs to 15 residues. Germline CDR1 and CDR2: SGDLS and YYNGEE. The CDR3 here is CASSAEDSIGETQYF. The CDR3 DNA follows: TGTGCCAGCAGCGCAGAGGACTCTATTGGGGAGACCCAGTACTTC.

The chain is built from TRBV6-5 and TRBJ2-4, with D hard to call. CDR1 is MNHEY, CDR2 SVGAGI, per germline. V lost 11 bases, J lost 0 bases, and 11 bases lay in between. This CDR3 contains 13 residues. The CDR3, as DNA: TGTGCCTTAGTCCCTAGAGCCAAAAACATTCAGTACTTC. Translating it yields CALVPRAKNIQYF.

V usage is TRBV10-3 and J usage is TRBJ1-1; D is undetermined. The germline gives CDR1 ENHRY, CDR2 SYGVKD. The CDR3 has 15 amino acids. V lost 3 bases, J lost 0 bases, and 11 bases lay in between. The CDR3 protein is CAISEQPMMNTEAFF. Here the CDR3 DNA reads TGTGCCATCAGTGAACAGCCTATGATGAACACTGAAGCTTTCTTT.

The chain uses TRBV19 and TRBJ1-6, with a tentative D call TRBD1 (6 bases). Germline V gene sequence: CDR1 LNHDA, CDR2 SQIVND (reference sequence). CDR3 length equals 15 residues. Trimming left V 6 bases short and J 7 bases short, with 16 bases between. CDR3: CASSLTPQGNSPLHF. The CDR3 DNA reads TGTGCCAGTAGCCTGACTCCCCAGGGGAATTCACCCCTCCACTTT. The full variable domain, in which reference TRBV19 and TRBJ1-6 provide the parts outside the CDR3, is DGGITQSPKYLFRKEGQNVTLSCEQNLNHDAMYWYRQDPGQGLRLIYYSQIVNDFQKGDIAEGYSVSREKKESFPLTVTSAQKNPTAFYLCASSLTPQGNSPLHFGNGTRLTVT.

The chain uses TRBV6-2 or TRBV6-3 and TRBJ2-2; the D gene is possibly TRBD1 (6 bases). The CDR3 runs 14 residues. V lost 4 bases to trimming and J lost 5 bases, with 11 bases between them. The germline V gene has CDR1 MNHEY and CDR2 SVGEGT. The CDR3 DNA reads TGTGCCAGCAGTTGGGGGCGCCGGACCGGGGAGCTGTTTTTT. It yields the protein CASSWGRRTGELFF.